A selection of T cell receptor beta chains follows, all from one sample in a study of blood T cell repertoires in COVID-19. Sequenced by immunoSEQ multiplex PCR; TCRdb stores in-frame clones only, minus some. The data show around 190,000 clones, roughly nine tenths seen once. Material: peripheral blood. The source of these receptors is a man younger than 30 who had recovered from COVID-19. Both conserved end residues are part of each CDR3. The D gene is left open where the match is weak. Size tells how often a clone was seen (once, few, many) or the class of an expanded clone, and some rows leave it out.

j_gene | abundance | d_gene | v_gene | CDR3aa | CDR3nt
TRBJ1-2 | NA | TRBD1 | TRBV27 | CASRTGTASYGYTF | TGTGCCAGCAGGACCGGGACAGCCAGCTATGGCTACACCTTC
TRBJ2-5 | NA | TRBD2 | TRBV5-5 | CASSPPGGRETQYF | TGTGCCAGCAGCCCACCCGGCGGGAGGGAGACCCAGTACTTC
TRBJ2-7 | many | NA | TRBV11-3 | CASSLDAGSYEQYF | TGTGCCAGCAGCTTAGATGCGGGAAGCTACGAGCAGTACTTC
TRBJ2-3 | NA | TRBD2 | TRBV11-2 | CASSLDRWLAGGPNTQYF | TGTGCCAGCAGCTTAGATCGTTGGCTAGCGGGAGGGCCAAATACGCAGTATTTT
TRBJ1-1 | NA | NA | TRBV2 | CASAGNTEAFF | TGTGCCAGTGCAGGGAACACTGAAGCTTTCTTT
TRBJ1-4 | NA | NA | TRBV11-2 | CASSFLSRSATNEKLFF | TGTGCCAGCAGCTTCCTAAGTCGGTCTGCAACTAATGAAAAACTGTTTTTT
TRBJ2-3 | NA | NA | TRBV6-5 | CASTEGHSTDTQYF | TGTGCCAGCACCGAGGGACATTCCACAGATACGCAGTATTTT
TRBJ1-2 | many | NA | TRBV4-1 | CASSHRTTSNYGYTF | TGCGCCAGCAGCCACAGGACAACCTCTAACTATGGCTACACCTTC
TRBJ2-1 | NA | TRBD1 | TRBV6-2/TRBV6-3 | CASNPRGTGVINEQFF | TGTGCCAGCAACCCCAGGGGGACAGGGGTGATCAATGAGCAGTTCTTC
TRBJ2-1 | NA | TRBD2 | TRBV12-5 | CASGPLLRELRDEQFF | TGTGCTAGTGGTCCCCTCTTGCGGGAGCTCAGGGATGAGCAGTTCTTC
TRBJ2-2 | NA | NA | TRBV7-9 | CASSWQGGNTGELFF | TGTGCCAGCAGTTGGCAGGGAGGGAACACCGGGGAGCTGTTTTTT
TRBJ2-1 | few | NA | TRBV5-1 | CASSLRLGANEQFF | TGCGCCAGCAGCTTGCGACTAGGTGCAAATGAGCAGTTCTTC
TRBJ2-1 | NA | NA | TRBV7-2 | CASSLGGLIYNEQFF | TGTGCCAGCAGCTTAGGGGGCTTAATTTACAATGAGCAGTTCTTC
TRBJ2-2 | NA | TRBD1 | TRBV19 | CAVGQGWNTGELFF | TGTGCCGTCGGACAGGGGTGGAACACCGGGGAGCTGTTTTTT
TRBJ1-6 | few | NA | TRBV7-6 | CASSLEPSSSYNSPLHF | TGTGCCAGCAGCTTAGAACCGTCGAGCTCCTATAATTCACCCCTCCACTTT
TRBJ1-5 | NA | TRBD1 | TRBV4-2 | CASSQDWDSDNQPQHF | TGTGCCAGCAGCCAAGATTGGGACAGCGACAACCAGCCCCAGCATTTT
TRBJ2-1 | NA | TRBD2 | TRBV3-1/TRBV3-2 | CASSHETSGYNEQFF | TGTGCCAGCAGCCACGAGACTAGCGGATACAATGAGCAGTTCTTC
TRBJ2-7 | NA | TRBD1 | TRBV10-1 | CASSAGTGNHEQYF | TGCGCCAGCAGTGCCGGGACAGGGAATCACGAGCAGTACTTC
TRBJ1-1 | NA | NA | TRBV5-1 | CASSFAGENTEAFF | TGCGCCAGCAGCTTTGCAGGGGAAAACACTGAAGCTTTCTTT
TRBJ1-3 | NA | NA | TRBV3-1/TRBV3-2 | CASSQRGSGNTIYF | TGTGCCAGCAGCCAAAGGGGCTCTGGAAACACCATATATTTT
TRBJ1-1 | NA | NA | TRBV3-1/TRBV3-2 | CASSQDETGFGAFF | TGTGCCAGCAGCCAAGACGAGACGGGGTTTGGAGCTTTCTTT
TRBJ1-4 | NA | TRBD1 | TRBV27 | CASSLEPGGEKLFF | TGTGCCAGCAGTTTAGAGCCAGGGGGCGAAAAACTGTTTTTT
TRBJ1-2 | NA | NA | TRBV12-3/TRBV12-4 | CASSLTPGYGYTF | TGTGCCAGCAGCCTCACGCCGGGATATGGCTACACCTTC
TRBJ1-2 | NA | NA | TRBV24-1 | CATSLQAGYGYTF | TGTGCCACCAGTCTTCAGGCAGGTTATGGCTACACCTTC
TRBJ1-5 | NA | TRBD1 | TRBV6-5 | CASSRDRDGQPQHF | TGTGCCAGCAGTCGCGACAGGGATGGTCAGCCCCAGCATTTT
TRBJ2-7 | once | TRBD2 | TRBV5-1 | CARSWGGLAGGAYEQYF | TGCGCCCGCAGCTGGGGGGGGCTAGCGGGAGGGGCCTACGAGCAGTACTTC
TRBJ2-3 | NA | TRBD2 | TRBV29-1 | CSVGSGRGTDTQYF | TGCAGCGTTGGAAGCGGGAGAGGCACAGATACGCAGTATTTT
TRBJ2-1 | once | NA | TRBV4-3 | CASSQWRHDDEQFF | TGCGCCAGCAGCCAATGGCGACACGACGATGAGCAGTTCTTC
TRBJ1-4 | NA | NA | TRBV7-9 | CASSVSATNEKLFF | TGTGCCAGCAGCGTCAGTGCAACTAATGAAAAACTGTTTTTT
TRBJ2-2 | NA | NA | TRBV12-3/TRBV12-4 | CASSLLNTGELFF | TGTGCCAGCAGTTTACTGAACACCGGGGAGCTGTTTTTT
TRBJ2-2 | NA | NA | TRBV20-1 | CSASIGAGPRAGELFF | TGCAGTGCTAGTATCGGTGCCGGACCCAGGGCCGGGGAGCTGTTTTTT
TRBJ1-5 | NA | NA | TRBV19 | CASSTRQSNQPQHF | TGTGCCAGTAGTACCCGACAGAGCAATCAGCCCCAGCATTTT
TRBJ2-3 | NA | NA | TRBV6-4 | CASSRRPTVANTDTQYF | TGTGCCAGCAGCCGTCGGCCTACCGTAGCGAACACAGATACGCAGTATTTT
TRBJ2-7 | NA | NA | TRBV3-1/TRBV3-2 | CASRLEGTYEQYF | TGTGCCAGCAGGCTGGAGGGGACCTACGAGCAGTACTTC
TRBJ1-6 | NA | NA | TRBV7-2 | CASSSDGSHGNSPLHF | TGTGCCAGCAGCTCGGATGGGAGTCACGGTAATTCACCCCTCCACTTT
TRBJ1-3 | NA | NA | TRBV29-1 | CSVSEVSSGNTIYF | TGCAGCGTCTCGGAGGTTAGCTCTGGAAACACCATATATTTT
TRBJ2-3 | NA | TRBD2 | TRBV10-2 | CASSPLAGGWDTQYF | TGCGCCAGCAGTCCATTAGCGGGAGGATGGGATACGCAGTATTTT
TRBJ1-2 | NA | TRBD1 | TRBV2 | CASSELVTGISGYTF | TGTGCCAGCAGTGAACTGGTGACAGGGATCTCTGGCTACACCTTC
TRBJ1-2 | few | TRBD1 | TRBV2 | CASRDRDRVGDYGYTF | TGTGCCAGCAGGGATAGGGACAGGGTAGGGGACTATGGCTACACCTTC
TRBJ2-1 | NA | TRBD2 | TRBV5-1 | CASGGSGRGNEQFF | TGCGCCAGCGGGGGGAGCGGGAGAGGTAATGAGCAGTTCTTC
TRBJ1-1 | once | NA | TRBV6-5 | CASSPQRRYTEAFF | TGTGCCAGCAGTCCCCAAAGGAGGTACACTGAAGCTTTCTTT
TRBJ2-1 | NA | TRBD2 | TRBV7-9 | CASSLTSGNHNEQFF | TGTGCCAGCAGCTTGACTAGCGGGAACCACAATGAGCAGTTCTTC
TRBJ2-1 | NA | NA | TRBV27 | CASSLLGVGRRDEQFF | TGTGCCAGCAGTTTATTGGGCGTTGGGAGGCGGGATGAGCAGTTCTTC
TRBJ2-1 | NA | TRBD2 | TRBV19 | CASSTSGRSEQFF | TGTGCCAGTTCGACTAGCGGGAGGTCTGAGCAGTTCTTC
TRBJ2-7 | NA | NA | TRBV27 | CASSLNGQPFYEQYF | TGTGCCAGCAGCCTCAATGGACAGCCATTCTACGAGCAGTACTTC
TRBJ1-1 | NA | NA | TRBV10-3 | CATGGGTEAFF | TGTGCCACCGGCGGGGGCACTGAAGCTTTCTTT
TRBJ2-2 | NA | NA | TRBV6-5 | CASLSGSANTGELFF | TGTGCCAGCCTGAGCGGATCAGCGAACACCGGGGAGCTGTTTTTT
TRBJ2-1 | NA | TRBD2 | TRBV11-3 | CASTRTSGEEYNEQFF | TGTGCCAGCACCAGGACTAGCGGGGAGGAGTACAATGAGCAGTTCTTC
TRBJ1-6 | NA | NA | TRBV3-1/TRBV3-2 | CASSQGDRNSPLHF | TGTGCCAGCAGCCAAGGAGATCGGAATTCACCCCTCCACTTT
TRBJ2-1 | once | NA | TRBV19 | CASSISGNYNEQFF | TGTGCCAGTAGTATTTCAGGGAACTACAATGAGCAGTTCTTC
TRBJ1-5 | NA | NA | TRBV28 | CASSSKVTDNQPQHF | TGTGCCAGCAGTTCCAAGGTGACAGACAATCAGCCCCAGCATTTT
TRBJ1-2 | NA | NA | TRBV5-5 | CASRVQEGYGYTF | TGTGCCAGCAGGGTACAGGAAGGCTATGGCTACACCTTC
TRBJ2-3 | NA | NA | TRBV5-1 | CASSSPGTDTQYF | TGCGCCAGCAGCTCCCCGGGAACAGATACGCAGTATTTT
TRBJ1-2 | NA | NA | TRBV6-1 | CASSEERRGYGYTF | TGTGCCAGCAGTGAAGAGCGCCGGGGCTATGGCTACACCTTC
TRBJ2-7 | once | TRBD2 | TRBV5-4 | CASSLRLAEDEQYF | TGTGCCAGCAGCCTACGACTAGCGGAAGACGAGCAGTACTTC